This paragraph reports one T cell receptor beta chain. The antigen remains undetermined. Trimming stripped 6 bases from V and 3 bases from J, with 20 bases between. The CDR3 length is 16 residues. Germline V lookup: CDR1 SGHVS, CDR2 FNYEAQ. The data were taken from a study of graft-versus-host responses after intestinal transplantation. Method: immunoSEQ multiplex PCR; TCRdb's copy keeps in-frame clones and lacks some. The sample has approximately 78,000 clones, around 87% seen once; the top ten hold about 8%. This chain links TRBV7-6 with TRBJ1-1, with D perhaps matching TRBD1 (6 bases). The material sequenced was unstimulated CD8+ T cells sorted from spleen or lymph node cells, taken before transplant. The TCR sequence derives from a human donor who was the organ donor for an intestinal transplant. The CDR3 region is CASSRGQGKLDTEAFF. Written as DNA, the CDR3 is TGTGCCAGCAGTCGGGGGCAGGGCAAATTAGACACTGAAGCTTTCTTT.